This TCR beta chain is from a study of Ad26.COV2.S vaccination and SARS-CoV-2 variants. Looking at the study overall: Into the muscle, Ad26.COV2.S was dosed once or twice, 56 days apart. Findings and limits, study-wide: Researchers reported similar non-spike TCR breadth in vaccine and placebo recipients.

Assay used: immunoSEQ multiplex PCR; TCRdb lists only in-frame clones, some missing. Here the sample spans 380,000 or so clones, about 80% being singletons. As to treatment: 19 received Ad26.COV2.S at low or high dose, single or two shots; roughly 5 received placebo; per-sample allocation not given. Sampling took place 63 days after the first vaccine or placebo injection. CDR3 length: 14 amino acids. CDR1 is SGDLS and CDR2 is YYNGEE in the germline V gene. Trimming left V 4 bases short and J 4 bases short, with 14 bases between. Comment on this clone: Its antigen is unidentified.

The rearrangement links TRBV9 to TRBJ1-2; no reliable D call. The material was peripheral blood, obtained in a trial of Ad26.COV2.S vaccine versus placebo. The source is a person aged 18-60 years who received the Ad26.COV2.S COVID-19 vaccine or a placebo. The CDR3: CASSFRPTLYGYTF. The CDR3 DNA reads as TGTGCCAGCAGCTTTAGACCGACTCTCTATGGCTACACCTTC.